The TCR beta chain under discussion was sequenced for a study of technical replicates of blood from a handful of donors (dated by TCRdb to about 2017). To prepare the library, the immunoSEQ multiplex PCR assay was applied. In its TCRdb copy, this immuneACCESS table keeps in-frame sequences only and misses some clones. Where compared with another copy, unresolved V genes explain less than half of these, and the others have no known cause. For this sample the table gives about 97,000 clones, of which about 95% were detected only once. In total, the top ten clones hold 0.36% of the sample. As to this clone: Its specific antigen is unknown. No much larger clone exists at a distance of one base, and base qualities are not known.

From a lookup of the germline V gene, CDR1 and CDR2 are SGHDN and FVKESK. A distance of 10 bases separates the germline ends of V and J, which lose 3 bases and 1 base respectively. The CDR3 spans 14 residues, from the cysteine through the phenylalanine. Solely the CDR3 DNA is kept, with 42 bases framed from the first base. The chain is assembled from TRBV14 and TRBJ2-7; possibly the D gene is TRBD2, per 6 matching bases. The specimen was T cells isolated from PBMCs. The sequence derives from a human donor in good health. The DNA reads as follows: TGTGCCAGCAGCCAGCTGGGGGGTTCCTACGAGCAGTACTTC. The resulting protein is CASSQLGGSYEQYF.